This note documents a single TCR beta chain sequence. A much larger clone lies one base from this, so it may be a read error. The sample originates from a study of tumor-infiltrating lymphocytes in oesophageal squamous cell carcinoma. The CDR3 length is 15 residues. Germline V CDR1 and CDR2: MNHEY, SMNVEV (reference sequence). TCRdb re-called the PCR reads through MiXCR, storing one row per CDR3 protein. Here the sample spans approximately 13,000 distinct CDR3 sequences, roughly half being singletons. Sequencing was performed on blood. The TCR originated in a male donor with esophageal squamous cell carcinoma. The chain carries TRBV27 and TRBJ2-7; D is tentatively TRBD1 or TRBD2 (5 bases each). With the DNA end fitting TRBJ2-1 better, the J assignment may be wrong. The CDR3 DNA sequence: TGTGCCAGCGCCCAGGGAGCAGCCGCCGACTACGAGCAGTTCTTC. This sequence encodes CASAQGAAADYEQFF.